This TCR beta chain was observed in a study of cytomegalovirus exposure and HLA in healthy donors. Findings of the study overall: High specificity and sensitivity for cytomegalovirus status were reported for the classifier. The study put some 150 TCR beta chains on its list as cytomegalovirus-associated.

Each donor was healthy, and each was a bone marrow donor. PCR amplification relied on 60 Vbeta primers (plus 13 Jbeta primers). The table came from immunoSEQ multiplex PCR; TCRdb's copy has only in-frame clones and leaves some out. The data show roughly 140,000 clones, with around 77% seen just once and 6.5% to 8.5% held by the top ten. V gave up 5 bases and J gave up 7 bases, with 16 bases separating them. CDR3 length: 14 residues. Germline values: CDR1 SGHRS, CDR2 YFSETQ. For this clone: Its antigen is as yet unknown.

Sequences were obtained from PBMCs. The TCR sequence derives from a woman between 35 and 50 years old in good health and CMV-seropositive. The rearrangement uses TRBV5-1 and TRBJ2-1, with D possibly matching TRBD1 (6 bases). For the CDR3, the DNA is TGCGCCAGCAGAGACGCAGGGGAAGAGAATGAGCAGTTCTTC. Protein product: CASRDAGEENEQFF.